A selection of T cell receptor beta chains follows, all from one sample in a study of blood T cell repertoires in COVID-19. Libraries were prepared by immunoSEQ multiplex PCR; TCRdb keeps only in-frame clonotypes and omits some of them. The table lists approximately 230,000 clones, more than 65% of them singletons. The sequenced sample consisted of peripheral blood. Receptors were obtained from a woman in her thirties or forties with active or convalescent COVID-19. Each CDR3 is given with its conserved first and last residue. The D gene is left open where the match is weak. Clone size is not always given. Where it is, it says once, few, many or a class for expanded clones.

>TRBV7-8|TRBJ2-3|once|NA
CASSLVSGQDTDTQYF
TGTGCCAGCAGCTTAGTCTCTGGTCAGGACACAGATACGCAGTATTTT
>TRBV9|TRBJ1-2|once|TRBD1
CASSSWTGRNGYTF
TGTGCCAGCAGCTCCTGGACAGGCCGCAATGGCTACACCTTC
>TRBV5-1|TRBJ2-1|NA|TRBD2
CASSLGLAGAHEQFF
TGCGCCAGCAGCTTGGGGCTAGCGGGAGCACATGAGCAGTTCTTC
>TRBV10-3|TRBJ1-4|few|NA
CAISESAVANEKLFF
TGTGCCATCAGTGAGTCGGCAGTCGCTAATGAAAAACTGTTTTTT
>TRBV9|TRBJ1-2|NA|NA
CASSVYELSNYGYTF
TGTGCCAGCAGCGTTTATGAGCTTTCGAACTATGGCTACACCTTC
>TRBV27|TRBJ1-2|NA|TRBD1
CASSPPGQGDGYTF
TGTGCCAGCAGTCCCCCGGGACAGGGAGATGGCTACACCTTC
>TRBV11-3|TRBJ2-5|NA|TRBD1
CASSSGQGNNQETQYF
TGTGCCAGCAGCTCCGGACAGGGAAACAACCAAGAGACCCAGTACTTC
>TRBV19|TRBJ1-5|NA|NA
CASRNRVNQPQHF
TGTGCCAGTAGGAACAGGGTGAATCAGCCCCAGCATTTT
>TRBV11-2|TRBJ2-7|NA|TRBD1
CASSQDREYEQYF
TGTGCCAGCAGCCAAGACAGGGAATACGAGCAGTACTTC
>TRBV12-3/TRBV12-4|TRBJ1-1|NA|NA
CASSLRGTEAFF
TGTGCCAGCAGTTTACGGGGGACTGAAGCTTTCTTT
>TRBV10-2|TRBJ1-5|NA|TRBD1
CASSERRGQGRNQPQHF
TGCGCCAGCAGTGAGAGGAGGGGACAGGGGCGAAATCAGCCCCAGCATTTT
>TRBV5-6|TRBJ1-1|NA|NA
CASSSPKNTEAFF
TGTGCCAGCAGCTCCCCCAAGAACACTGAAGCTTTCTTT
>TRBV6-5|TRBJ1-6|few|TRBD1
CASSSGTGPSPLHF
TGTGCCAGCAGTTCCGGGACAGGGCCATCACCCCTCCACTTT
>TRBV2|TRBJ1-2|NA|TRBD1
CASSELPGGGYGYTF
TGTGCCAGCAGTGAACTTCCAGGGGGTGGCTATGGCTACACCTTC
>TRBV2|TRBJ1-1|NA|TRBD1
CASRGTVNTEAFF
TGTGCCAGCAGAGGGACAGTTAACACTGAAGCTTTCTTT
>TRBV7-2|TRBJ2-6|few|NA
CASSFYSGANVLTF
TGTGCCAGCAGCTTTTACTCTGGGGCCAACGTCCTGACTTTC
>TRBV5-4|TRBJ2-7|NA|TRBD2
CASSVGLAGVHYEQYF
TGTGCCAGCAGCGTAGGACTAGCGGGCGTACACTACGAGCAGTACTTC
>TRBV19|TRBJ2-2|few|NA
CASSISHFGGSAGELFF
TGTGCCAGTAGTATAAGTCATTTCGGGGGTAGCGCCGGGGAGCTGTTTTTT
>TRBV5-1|TRBJ2-1|NA|NA
CASSAAGTPRYNEQFF
TGCGCCAGCAGCGCCGCCGGGACACCACGCTACAATGAGCAGTTCTTC
>TRBV7-3|TRBJ1-4|many|NA
CASSLIRPRTNEKLFF
TGTGCCAGCAGCTTAATCCGGCCTAGAACTAATGAAAAACTGTTTTTT
>TRBV4-1|TRBJ1-1|NA|NA
CASSQDQGLRGEGF
TGCGCCAGCAGCCAAGATCAGGGTTTGCGGGGCGAGGGTTTT
>TRBV18|TRBJ2-3|NA|NA
CASSIGTRTDTQYF
TGTGCCAGCTCAATCGGGACTCGCACAGATACGCAGTATTTT
>TRBV28|TRBJ1-5|NA|TRBD1
CASRPGTGAFHSNQPQHF
TGTGCCAGCAGGCCCGGGACAGGGGCTTTCCATAGCAATCAGCCCCAGCATTTT
>TRBV6-4|TRBJ2-2|NA|NA
CASSELAGAPTGELFF
TGTGCCAGCAGTGAATTGGCAGGGGCACCCACCGGGGAGCTGTTTTTT
>TRBV4-1|TRBJ2-3|NA|TRBD2
CASSQVGGGDYYTQYF
TGCGCCAGCAGCCAAGTCGGCGGGGGAGACTACTATACGCAGTATTTT
>TRBV28|TRBJ2-6|NA|NA
CASRPSGGANVLTF
TGTGCCAGCAGGCCTTCGGGAGGGGCCAACGTCCTGACTTTC
>TRBV28|TRBJ1-2|NA|NA
CASSPGGNYGYTF
TGTGCCAGCAGTCCCGGGGGTAACTATGGCTACACCTTC
>TRBV2|TRBJ1-2|NA|TRBD1
CASSAWTGRHYGYTF
TGTGCCAGCAGTGCTTGGACAGGGCGACACTATGGCTACACCTTC
>TRBV5-1|TRBJ2-3|NA|TRBD1
CASSLGQGFWGTTDTQYF
TGCGCCAGCAGCTTGGGACAGGGGTTTTGGGGCACAACAGATACGCAGTATTTT
>TRBV9|TRBJ1-6|NA|TRBD1
CASNFQGATGNSPLHF
TGTGCCAGCAACTTTCAGGGGGCAACTGGTAATTCACCCCTCCACTTT
>TRBV10-1|TRBJ2-3|NA|TRBD2
CASSETSGGSADTQYF
TGCGCCAGCAGTGAGACTAGCGGGGGGTCAGCAGATACGCAGTATTTT
>TRBV28|TRBJ1-4|NA|NA
CASSDARVDEKLFF
TGTGCCAGCAGTGACGCCAGGGTAGATGAAAAACTGTTTTTT
>TRBV2|TRBJ1-2|NA|NA
CASSLTGEGYTF
TGTGCCAGCAGCCTGACCGGGGAAGGCTACACCTTC
>TRBV14|TRBJ2-1|NA|TRBD2
CASSPRLASYNEQFF
TGTGCCAGCAGCCCTCGACTAGCGTCCTACAATGAGCAGTTCTTC
>TRBV30|TRBJ2-7|NA|TRBD1
CAWSVGTGFYEQYF
TGTGCCTGGAGTGTTGGGACAGGGTTCTACGAGCAGTACTTC
>TRBV10-3|TRBJ2-1|NA|NA
CAISDSDDEQFF
TGTGCCATCAGTGACAGCGATGATGAGCAGTTCTTC
>TRBV6-6|TRBJ2-1|NA|TRBD1
CASSYSTGEYNEQFF
TGTGCCAGCAGTTACTCTACAGGGGAATACAATGAGCAGTTCTTC
>TRBV9|TRBJ1-1|NA|NA
CASSVGPMNTEAFF
TGTGCCAGCAGCGTAGGGCCCATGAACACTGAAGCTTTCTTT
>TRBV12-3/TRBV12-4|TRBJ2-3|NA|NA
CASSFRTDTQYF
TGTGCCAGCAGTTTTCGGACAGATACGCAGTATTTT
>TRBV2|TRBJ1-4|NA|NA
CASSVTGIDEKLFF
TGTGCCAGCAGTGTAACGGGGATCGATGAAAAACTGTTTTTT
>TRBV27|TRBJ1-6|once|NA
CASSFTGFYSPLHF
TGTGCCAGCAGTTTTACCGGGTTTTATTCACCCCTCCACTTT
>TRBV2|TRBJ1-3|NA|TRBD1
CASSARDSSGNTIYF
TGTGCCAGCAGTGCCCGGGACAGCTCTGGAAACACCATATATTTT
>TRBV5-1|TRBJ1-6|NA|NA
CASSLDSNSPLHF
TGCGCCAGCAGCTTGGACAGTAATTCACCCCTCCACTTT
>TRBV27|TRBJ2-1|once|TRBD1
CASCRGPHNEQFF
TGTGCCAGTTGCAGGGGGCCTCACAATGAGCAGTTCTTC
>TRBV28|TRBJ1-2|few|TRBD1
CASSFEDRDYGGYTF
TGTGCCAGCAGTTTTGAGGACAGGGACTATGGTGGCTACACCTTC
>TRBV11-2|TRBJ1-2|NA|TRBD1
CASSSGQGAGYTF
TGTGCCAGCAGCTCCGGACAGGGGGCGGGCTACACCTTC
>TRBV3-1/TRBV3-2|TRBJ2-3|NA|NA
CASSHQDGGLYF
TGTGCCAGCAGCCATCAGGACGGGGGGCTGTATTTT
>TRBV5-6|TRBJ1-1|once|NA
CASSVRVLNTEAFF
TGTGCCAGCAGCGTCCGGGTCTTGAACACTGAAGCTTTCTTT
>TRBV6-5|TRBJ2-3|NA|TRBD2
CASSSTSGGADTQYF
TGTGCCAGCAGTTCTACTAGCGGGGGGGCAGATACGCAGTATTTT
>TRBV27|TRBJ2-1|NA|NA
CASTTAYNEQFF
TGTGCCAGCACCACGGCCTACAATGAGCAGTTCTTC
>TRBV6-5|TRBJ2-2|NA|TRBD1
CASNLAQGVTGELFF
TGTGCCAGCAACCTGGCACAGGGGGTAACCGGGGAGCTGTTTTTT
>TRBV6-5|TRBJ2-6|few|NA
CASLGGPGANVLTF
TGTGCCAGTCTGGGGGGGCCTGGGGCCAACGTCCTGACTTTC
>TRBV11-1|TRBJ1-1|NA|NA
CASSRRRENTEAFF
TGTGCCAGCAGCCGCCGACGGGAGAACACTGAAGCTTTCTTT